Sequencing of this T cell receptor (beta chain) was carried out in a study of blood T cells in healthy people across ages. Study-wide points: The study could not conclusively compare naive and antigen-experienced cells, given its unsorted PBMCs. The long-lived group displayed more naive CD4+ cells, plus higher diversity, than the aged donors did.

Donors each provided roughly 10 milliliters of peripheral blood. This clonotype was counted a few times. Its antigen is unknown. Sample-barcoded 5' priming and a J-beta primer mix drove a second PCR of about 6 to 12 cycles. TCRdb called the 5' RACE reads again in MiXCR, with one record for every CDR3 protein. The sample has fewer than 1 million distinct CDR3 sequences, roughly 44% seen once. V lost 2 bases to trimming and J lost 1 base, with 5 bases between them. This CDR3 has 12 residues. Germline values: CDR1 SQVTM, CDR2 ANQGSEA. The chain couples TRBV29-1 to TRBJ1-2; D is unclear. Source material: blood. The receptor comes from a man in his 60s in good health. The CDR3 sequence is CSVELDNYGYTF. The DNA for the CDR3 is TGCAGCGTTGAACTAGATAACTATGGCTACACCTTC. The variable domain in full, with the rest retrieved from reference TRBV29-1 and TRBJ1-2, is SAVISQKPSRDICQRGTSLTIQCQVDSQVTMMFWYRQQPGQSLTLIATANQGSEATYESGFVIDKFPISRPNLTFSTLTVSNMSPEDSSIYLCSVELDNYGYTFGSGTRLTVV.